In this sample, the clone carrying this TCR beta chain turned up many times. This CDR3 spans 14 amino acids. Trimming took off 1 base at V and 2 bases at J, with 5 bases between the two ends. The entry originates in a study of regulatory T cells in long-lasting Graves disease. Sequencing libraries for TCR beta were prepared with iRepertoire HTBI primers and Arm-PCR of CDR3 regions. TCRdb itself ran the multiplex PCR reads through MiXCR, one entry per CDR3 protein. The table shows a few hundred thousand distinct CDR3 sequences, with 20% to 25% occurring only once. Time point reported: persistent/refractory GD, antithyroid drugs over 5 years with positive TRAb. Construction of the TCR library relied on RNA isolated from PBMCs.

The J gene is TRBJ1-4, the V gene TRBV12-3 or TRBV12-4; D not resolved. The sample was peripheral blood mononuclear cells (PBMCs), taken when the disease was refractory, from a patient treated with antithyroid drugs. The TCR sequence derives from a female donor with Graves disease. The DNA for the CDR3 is TGTGCCAGCAGTTTAGGGTGGACTAATGAAAAACTGTTTTTT. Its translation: CASSLGWTNEKLFF.